The source of this T cell receptor beta chain is a study of T cells in Graves' hyperthyroidism and ophthalmopathy (dated by TCRdb to 2018 to 2020). Describing the broader study: Peripheral blood samples were taken at initial diagnosis, before any treatment was given. To identify TCR V-J signatures that set the groups apart, the researchers used a discovery cohort of 100 patients, made up of around 42 with Graves' ophthalmopathy and 55 to 65 with stable Graves' hyperthyroidism. An independent validation cohort of 18 to 20 hyperthyroidism patients and 17 patients who later progressed to ophthalmopathy tested prospective prediction of ophthalmopathy. The roughly 100 discovery patients were randomly divided into training and test sets at a 7:3 ratio. The study also compared thyroid tissue and blood T-cell repertoires from five or six Graves' hyperthyroidism patients. Once sampling was done, hyperthyroidism patients were given methimazole at a starting dose of 30 mg daily, whereas ophthalmopathy patients were given high-dose intravenous methylprednisolone. According to the paper, TCR Vbeta CDR3 sequencing was carried out on 120 to 150 peripheral blood samples, which came from 40 to 45 ophthalmopathy, 75 to 80 hyperthyroidism and around 17 progressor patients.

Overall study outcomes, separate from this receptor: No statistical method was used to set the sample size in advance, and investigators knew the group allocation. In validation, the model predicted progression to ophthalmopathy with around 71% sensitivity and less than 75% specificity, a median of approximately 6.5 months before onset. In cross-validation, a model built on a 13 V-J signature told ophthalmopathy apart from stable hyperthyroidism with approximately 90% sensitivity and about 81% specificity, and in testing the same model reached 80%/75%. Most expanded thyroid clonotypes (frequency above 0.001) were also detected in blood, a finding suggesting that blood repertoires may reflect thyroid immune responses.

V loses 0 bases, J loses 4 bases, and the germline ends lie 13 bases apart. The germline V gene (reference sequence) yields DFQATT for CDR1 and SNEGSKA for CDR2. The CDR3 runs 16 amino acids, cysteine and phenylalanine included. Left in the record is the CDR3 DNA by itself, 48 bases read in frame from the first base. On this clonotype itself: Its specific antigen is unknown. No quality values exist for individual bases; no much larger clone is one base distant.

Moderately to severely active disease, a Clinical Activity Score of at least 3, a NOSPECS grade of at least 4, and a duration under 3 months were present in ophthalmopathy patients. Exclusion was applied to patients with uncontrolled infections, other autoimmune diseases, pregnancy or lactation. Clinical symptoms, serum thyroxine and TRAb, thyroid ultrasound, and orbital computed tomography formed the basis for the diagnoses. PBMCs were isolated from about 9.2 ml of fresh peripheral blood by Ficoll-Paque density gradient centrifugation. Total RNA was extracted with Trizol reagent, and quality was checked on an Agilent 2100 Bioanalyzer. TCR beta CDR3 regions were amplified from RNA transcripts. For the first round of RT-PCR on the TCR CDR3, the HTBI primer set was used together with the Qiagen OneStep RT-PCR kit. Libraries were constructed in a second round of multiplex PCR, after which size selection and purification were performed. Sequencing of the libraries was done on an Illumina HiSeq2000 using paired-end 100 bp reads. The source study handled its data this way. SOAPnuke was used to process the raw data, with reads discarded if the reads contained adapters or uncalled bases, had a mean Phred below 15, or lacked an exact constant-primer or identifier match. COPE v1.2.5 was used to merge high-quality paired reads, and clonotypes were defined as unique nucleotide sequences. Clonotypes were aligned to IMGT TRBV, TRBD and TRBJ reference segments using MiTCR v1.1. Analysis was restricted to V-J combinations with a frequency above 0.0001, which covered over 98% of repertoires. A TCS score was defined as the ratio of F50 (clonal expansion) to E x V (chaos), with BLOSUM62-based TCRdist applied between CDR3 peptides within each V-J. Welch's t-statistics and random forest reduced approximately 520 V-J features to roughly 13, which were used in a naive Bayes classifier (R e1071). The similarity between thyroid and blood repertoires was quantified using the Morisita-Horn index. The public reads were reanalyzed by TCRdb: fastp trimming at Q25, MiXCR alignment, in-frame beta chains only. Under each unique CDR3 protein, matching rows form one entry showing the most common genes and DNA. These V and J calls rely on TCRdb rather than the paper's analysis. This sample comprises approximately 600,000 distinct CDR3 sequences, roughly 15% of them detected only once. The ten most abundant clones make up 4.3% of the sample.

This sequence uses TRBV20-1 and TRBJ1-6, with TRBD1 as a weak D call on 5 bases. Material for sequencing was blood. This TCR was sampled from a woman aged 40 to 50 with Graves' ophthalmopathy. CDR3 sequence: CSAREARTPYNSPLHF. The DNA sequence is TGCAGTGCTAGAGAGGCCCGGACACCTTATAATTCACCCCTCCACTTT.